These 7 T cell receptor beta chains share one sample of origin, sequenced in a study of blood T cell repertoires in COVID-19. Clones were read by immunoSEQ multiplex PCR, and TCRdb kept only the in-frame ones, dropping some. The sample lists approximately 360,000 clones; around 90% were seen once. Input material: peripheral blood. These receptors were collected from a man between 18 and 35 years old with active or convalescent COVID-19.

The chain links TRBV5-4 to TRBJ2-3; a weak D match, TRBD2 (5 bases). The germline gives CDR1 SGHNT, CDR2 YYREEE (reference sequence). The CDR3 consists of 13 residues. V dropped 1 base and J dropped 4 bases, with 7 bases sitting between them. The CDR3 region has the DNA TGTGCCAGCAGCTTGTCGGAGGCAGATACGCAGTATTTT. Its protein is CASSLSEADTQYF.

The rearrangement joins TRBV18 to TRBJ1-6, with D hard to call. The ends were cut back, 0 bases at V and 8 bases at J, with 14 bases in the middle. The CDR3 consists of 16 residues. The germline V gene has CDR1 KGHSH and CDR2 LQKENI. CDR3 DNA sequence: TGTGCCAGCTCACCACCCGCGTTGAAACCCGATTCACCCCTCCACTTT. Its protein is CASSPPALKPDSPLHF. Together with reference TRBV18 and TRBJ1-6, the CDR3 gives the full variable domain: NAGVMQNPRHLVRRRGQEARLRCSPMKGHSHVYWYRQLPEEGLKFMVYLQKENIIDESGMPKERFSAEFPKEGPSILRIQQVVRGDSAAYFCASSPPALKPDSPLHFGNGTRLTVT.

The gene calls are TRBV18 and TRBJ2-1; 10 nucleotides line up with TRBD1. The ends lost 3 bases at V and 6 bases at J; junction bases unmatched: 2. The CDR3 spans 14 residues. CDR1 and CDR2 from the germline V gene are KGHSH and LQKENI. The DNA of the CDR3 is TGTGCCAGCTCACCCGGGACAGGGGTCAATGAGCAGTTCTTC. This translates into CASSPGTGVNEQFF.

The chain uses TRBV19 and TRBJ2-5, with D possibly TRBD2 on 6 matching bases. This CDR3 region has 14 residues. The germline gives CDR1 LNHDA, CDR2 SQIVND (reference sequence). Trimming cost V 3 bases and J 5 bases, with 13 bases left between them. The CDR3 nucleotides are TGTGCCAGTAGTATTTGGTCCAGCGGGGAGACCCAGTACTTC. Its translation is CASSIWSSGETQYF.

CDR3 nucleotide sequence: TGTGCCAGCAGTAGGTCAGCGGGAGGGAGCACAGATACGCAGTATTTT. It translates to CASSRSAGGSTDTQYF. The V and J genes are TRBV28 and TRBJ2-3; 10 bases align to TRBD2. CDR3 length equals 16 residues. CDR1 is MDHEN and CDR2 is SYDVKM in the germline V gene. Trimming cost V 5 bases and J 0 bases; bases outside gene matches: 5. The variable domain in full, completed from reference TRBV28 and TRBJ2-3, reads DVKVTQSSRYLVKRTGEKVFLECVQDMDHENMFWYRQDPGLGLRLIYFSYDVKMKEKGDIPEGYSVSREKKERFSLILESASTNQTSMYLCASSRSAGGSTDTQYFGPGTRLTVL.

This CDR3 reads CASSTSGRDTDTQYF. In DNA, the CDR3 is TGTGCCAGTAGTACTAGCGGGAGGGACACAGATACGCAGTATTTT. The V call is TRBV19, the J call TRBJ2-3, with 12 positions matching TRBD2. The CDR3 is made up of 15 amino acids. Per the germline V gene, CDR1 is LNHDA and CDR2 is SQIVND (reference sequence). V shed 4 bases, J shed 2 bases, and the junction held 1 base outside the gene matches.

This chain uses TRBV5-1 with TRBJ2-6; maybe TRBD1 (6 bases). Germline CDR1 and CDR2: SGHRS and YFSETQ. V lost 0 bases and J lost 3, with 10 bases in between. There are 16 residues in the CDR3. As DNA, the CDR3 is TGCGCCAGCAGCTTGGCTTGGGGGCTTGGGGCCAACGTCCTGACTTTC. This gives the protein CASSLAWGLGANVLTF.